This TCR beta chain was profiled in a study of preoperative IRX-2 immunotherapy in early breast cancer (dated by TCRdb to between 2017 and 2020). The receptor library was made with the immunoSEQ multiplex PCR assay. TCRdb stores this immuneACCESS table with in-frame sequences only. Part of the clones is absent; in the studies checked, under half of the shortfall reflects unresolved V genes, and no reason is known for the rest. The sample data list some 22,000 clones, and about 95% of these were observed just once. 15% to 20% of the sample is held by the ten biggest clonotypes. Trimming leaves V shorter by 8 bases and J shorter by 6 bases, with the junction holding 6 bases beyond the gene matches. CDR1 and CDR2, per the germline V gene (reference sequence), are LNHDA and SQIVND. The CDR3 contains 13 residues, cysteine and phenylalanine counted. Of all the DNA, just the CDR3 is kept, 39 bases in frame from base 1.

Interpreted using the paper, the treatment or condition label stands for: preoperative locoregional IRX-2 cytokine immunotherapy. The samples were obtained from a phase Ib study that tested preoperative, locoregional IRX-2 cytokine immunotherapy designed to prime immune responses. Patients with early-stage breast cancer who were given IRX-2 before surgery served as donors. Regarding this clone: The antigen it recognizes is unknown. No much larger clone is present one base from it, and per-base qualities are unavailable.

The clonotype comes from a human donor with breast cancer. The material sequenced was tumor tissue, taken after IRX-2 immunotherapy. Here the chain combines TRBV19 and TRBJ1-5; TRBD1 agrees with 8 junctional bases. This receptor has the CDR3 CASRQGSGQPQHF. The sequence in DNA is TGTGCCAGTCGACAGGGGTCGGGTCAGCCCCAGCATTTT.